These 25 T cell receptor beta chains originate from one sample sequenced in a study of cytomegalovirus exposure and HLA in healthy donors. The PCR was carried out with 60 Vbeta primers and 13 Jbeta primers. The table came from immunoSEQ multiplex PCR; TCRdb's copy has only in-frame clones and leaves some out. The sample has roughly 200,000 clones, roughly 8.7% seen once. Material: PBMCs. These receptors were taken from a woman in her twenties or thirties in good health and CMV-seropositive.

J is TRBJ2-7 and V is TRBV5-1, with 7 bases matching TRBD2. V trimming: 5 bases; J trimming: 5 bases; junction bases outside the gene matches: 1. Germline V gene data show CDR1 as SGHRS and CDR2 as YFSETQ. The CDR3 covers 11 residues. The CDR3 spells CASRGGDEQYF. CDR3 nucleotide sequence: TGCGCCAGCAGGGGAGGGGACGAGCAGTACTTC.

In its sample, this clone was seen a few times. V gene TRBV15 combines with J gene TRBJ2-7; TRBD2 might be the D (7 bases). V was cut by 0 bases and J by 2 bases, with 11 bases left in between. The CDR3 has 15 amino acids. The germline V gene encodes CDR1 LNHNV and CDR2 YYDKDF (reference sequence). As DNA, the CDR3 is TGTGCCACCAGCAGAGATCGAGGGGGGGCCTACGAGCAGTACTTC. Translated: CATSRDRGGAYEQYF.

This clone showed up just a few times. The chain has TRBV6-1 and TRBJ2-2, with TRBD2 as a possible D gene (7 bases). V was trimmed by 0 bases and J by 1 base, leaving 12 bases between them. Germline V lookup: CDR1 MNHNS, CDR2 SASEGT. The CDR3 totals 17 residues. Here the CDR3 reads CASSEAQGTMNTGELFF. The CDR3 DNA is TGTGCCAGCAGTGAAGCGCAGGGGACTATGAACACCGGGGAGCTGTTTTTT.

This clone showed up just once. J is TRBJ2-1 and V is TRBV6-4; 13 positions agree with TRBD2. Per the germline V gene, CDR1 is MRHNA and CDR2 is SNTAGT. The junction had 13 bases not matched to a gene; V was cut back by 6 bases and J by 8 bases. The CDR3 runs to 17 residues. CDR3 residues: CASRDQLPGLAGDEQFF. In nucleotides, the CDR3 is TGTGCCAGCAGGGACCAGCTCCCCGGACTAGCGGGAGATGAGCAGTTCTTC.

The chain recombines TRBV29-1 with TRBJ1-2; 9 bases align to TRBD1. CDR1 is SQVTM, CDR2 ANQGSEA, per germline. After removal of 4 bases from V and 8 bases from J, the junction contained 2 bases not matched to a gene. CDR3 length equals 11 residues. The CDR3 loop is CSVGQGDGYTF. In DNA form, the CDR3 reads TGCAGCGTTGGACAGGGGGACGGCTACACCTTC.

The rearrangement links TRBV2 to TRBJ2-5, with 11 bases aligning to TRBD2. The DNA matches TRBJ2-7 better at its end, which makes the J call doubtful. The V gene's germline CDR1 is SNHLY and CDR2 FYNNEI. This CDR3 contains 16 residues. The CDR3 reads CASSRLAGTSGYEQYF. The CDR3 coding sequence is TGTGCCAGCAGTCGACTAGCGGGGACCTCTGGCTACGAGCAGTACTTC.

V and J are TRBV5-4 and TRBJ2-7; 11 bases are a match to TRBD1. Per the germline V gene, CDR1 is SGHNT and CDR2 is YYREEE (reference sequence). The CDR3 totals 16 residues. The V and J ends lost 3 bases and 4 bases, in that order; junction bases with no gene match: 9. CDR3 DNA sequence: TGTGCCAGCAGCTCAACCGGGACAGGGGGAAGGTACGAGCAGTACTTC. Amino acid sequence: CASSSTGTGGRYEQYF.

J is TRBJ2-3 and V is TRBV19; 8 bases match TRBD2. CDR1 is LNHDA, CDR2 SQIVND, per germline (reference sequence). The CDR3 runs 16 residues. Losses at the gene ends were 5 bases for V and 2 bases for J; bases not matched to a gene: 9. The CDR3 DNA follows: TGTGCCAGTAGTCTCCAGCGGGAGAGTCCCACAGATACGCAGTATTTT. Translating it yields CASSLQRESPTDTQYF.

This clone has only a few counts. The genes are TRBV6-6 and TRBJ2-3; 12 positions agree with TRBD2. This CDR3 has 16 amino acids. CDR1 is MNHNY, CDR2 SVGAGI, per germline (reference sequence). V trimming: 7 bases; J trimming: 9 bases; junction bases outside the gene matches: 14. This CDR3 is CASTPGTSGQTLTQYF. Here the CDR3 DNA reads TGTGCCAGCACCCCCGGGACTAGCGGGCAAACCCTAACGCAGTATTTT.

This clone was picked up a small number of times. This chain joins TRBV6-1 and TRBJ1-1; D is perhaps TRBD1 (5 bases). The length of the CDR3 is 14 residues. Trimming cost V 4 bases and J 6 bases, with 15 bases left between them. Germline assignment: CDR1 MNHNS and CDR2 SASEGT. The CDR3 DNA is TGTGCCAGCAGTGCACAGGCGGGGCTTGCTGAAGCTTTCTTT. Translating gives CASSAQAGLAEAFF.

The V gene is TRBV4-1, the J gene TRBJ2-2; TRBD2 matches at 12 bases. Germline values: CDR1 MGHRA, CDR2 YSYEKL. This CDR3 contains 16 residues. Trimming at V came to 0 bases and at J to 9 bases, leaving 5 bases not matched to a gene. CDR3 sequence (DNA): TGCGCCAGCAGCCAAGAGAGCCTAGCGGGAGGGTGGGAGCTGTTTTTT. Protein: CASSQESLAGGWELFF.

This clone came up a few times. The chain employs TRBV2 and TRBJ1-1, with a possible D match to TRBD1 (6 bases). V lost 6 bases to trimming and J lost 3 bases, with 14 bases between them. The CDR3 totals 14 residues. Germline CDR1 and CDR2: SNHLY and FYNNEI. The CDR3: CASRRGYGDTEAFF. The CDR3 DNA follows: TGTGCCAGCAGGAGGGGGTATGGGGACACTGAAGCTTTCTTT.

This clone came up a few times. The genes are TRBV5-6 and TRBJ1-4; tentatively, D is TRBD1 (5 bases). Germline CDR1 reads SGHDT; CDR2 reads YYEEEE. This CDR3 is 15 amino acids long. Trimming left V 5 bases short and J 2 bases short, with 13 bases between. The DNA of the CDR3 is TGTGCCAGCAGGATTTGGGGCAAGACTAATGAAAAACTGTTTTTT. Translating it yields CASRIWGKTNEKLFF.

This sequence joins TRBV7-2 and TRBJ2-2; 8 bases are a match to TRBD2. Germline V gene sequence: CDR1 SGHTA, CDR2 FQGNSA. J was trimmed by 6 bases and V by 5 bases; bases with no gene match: 11. The CDR3 runs 16 residues. The CDR3 protein is CASSPRAGALAGELFF. The CDR3 DNA is TGTGCCAGCAGCCCAAGAGCGGGAGCTCTCGCCGGGGAGCTGTTTTTT.

In this sample, this clone turned up a few times. J is TRBJ1-1 and V is TRBV6-5, with D possibly being TRBD1 (6 bases). Germline CDR1 reads MNHEY; CDR2 reads SVGAGI. V lost 6 bases and J lost 0, with 11 bases in between. The CDR3 spans 14 residues. CDR3 sequence (DNA): TGTGCCAGCAGCCTAACAGGGTTGAACACTGAAGCTTTCTTT. Translation gives CASSLTGLNTEAFF.

In this sample, this clone turned up a few times. The V gene is TRBV5-1, the J gene TRBJ2-6; 10 bases agree with TRBD1. The germline CDR1 and CDR2 sequences are SGHRS and YFSETQ. The junction had 4 bases not matched to a gene; V was cut back by 7 bases and J by 0 bases. The length of the CDR3 is 16 residues. The CDR3 loop reads CASGGQGNSGANVLTF. The CDR3 bases are TGCGCCAGCGGGGGACAGGGGAACTCTGGGGCCAACGTCCTGACTTTC. Combining the CDR3 with reference TRBV5-1 and TRBJ2-6 gives the whole variable domain KAGVTQTPRYLIKTRGQQVTLSCSPISGHRSVSWYQQTPGQGLQFLFEYFSETQRNKGNFPGRFSGRQFSNSRSEMNVSTLELGDSALYLCASGGQGNSGANVLTFGAGSRLTVL.

The V call is TRBV6-5, the J call TRBJ2-1; 12 nucleotides match TRBD2. The CDR3 length is 15 residues. The trim removed 5 bases at V and 2 bases at J, leaving 1 base unmatched. Germline V gene lookup returns CDR1 MNHEY and CDR2 SVGAGI. CDR3 protein: CASSRTSGTYNEQFF. In DNA, the CDR3 is TGTGCCAGCAGTAGGACTAGCGGGACCTACAATGAGCAGTTCTTC.

The rearrangement links TRBV9 to TRBJ2-2; D remains ambiguous. Trimming took 0 bases from V and 1 from J, leaving 10 bases between them. Germline-derived CDR1 and CDR2 are SGDLS and YYNGEE. There are 16 residues in the CDR3. The CDR3 protein is CASSVATAVNTGELFF. The DNA for the CDR3 is TGTGCCAGCAGCGTAGCAACGGCGGTGAACACCGGGGAGCTGTTTTTT.

This clone was counted a few times. The CDR3 here is CASRMRVNSYEQYF. CDR3 DNA: TGTGCCAGCAGAATGCGGGTGAACTCCTACGAGCAGTACTTC. The J gene is TRBJ2-7, the V gene TRBV6-5; a possible D gene is TRBD2 (5 bases). V was cut by 6 bases and J by 0 bases, with 12 bases left in between. The CDR3 is 14 residues long. Germline lookup yields CDR1 MNHEY and CDR2 SVGAGI.

V is TRBV7-9 and J is TRBJ2-1, with D unclear. The CDR3 runs to 11 residues. CDR1 is SEHNR and CDR2 is FQNEAQ in the germline V gene (reference sequence). V dropped 5 bases and J dropped 6 bases, with 5 bases sitting between them. The CDR3 DNA reads as TGTGCCAGCAGCCCCGTCAATGAGCAGTTCTTC. Its translation is CASSPVNEQFF.

The chain couples TRBV7-7 to TRBJ2-5; weak D call: TRBD2 (6 bases). Germline CDR1 is SSHAT and CDR2 is FNYEAQ (reference sequence). The germline V and J ends were trimmed by 5 bases and 5 bases, with 18 bases remaining between them. The CDR3 spans 15 residues. CDR3 protein: CASSPGVALAETQYF. The CDR3 DNA follows: TGTGCCAGCAGCCCGGGGGTGGCATTGGCGGAGACCCAGTACTTC.

V gene TRBV5-4 combines with J gene TRBJ2-7, with TRBD2 matching over 7 bases. Per germline, CDR1 SGHNT and CDR2 YYREEE (reference sequence). This CDR3 has 14 residues. With 0 bases clipped from V and 7 bases from J, the junction kept 7 bases outside the gene matches. The CDR3 here is CASSLAGGGREQYF. The CDR3 region has the DNA TGTGCCAGCAGCTTGGCTGGGGGAGGGAGAGAGCAGTACTTC.

This clone was found a few times. V gene TRBV20-1 combines with J gene TRBJ2-7, with D uncertain. The V gene lost 6 bases and the J gene lost 6 bases, with 12 bases spanning the gap. The CDR3 is 11 amino acids. The germline gives CDR1 DFQATT, CDR2 SNEGSKA (reference sequence). The DNA for the CDR3 is TGCAGTGCCGTCCAGGTAGGCGAGCAGTACTTC. Protein: CSAVQVGEQYF.

This clone was counted between two and nine times. The J gene is TRBJ1-2, the V gene TRBV6-5, with a possible D match to TRBD1 (6 bases). V shed 10 bases and J shed 4 bases, with 22 bases lying between them. Germline V gene lookup returns CDR1 MNHEY and CDR2 SVGAGI. CDR3 length: 15 amino acids. CDR3 in DNA: TGTGCCAACGGTACGTCTTACAGGGAAGGCTATGGCTACACCTTC. It encodes CANGTSYREGYGYTF.

For the CDR3, the DNA is TGTGCCAGCAGCTCCGATGGGACTAGCGGCAATGAGCAGTTCTTC. As protein: CASSSDGTSGNEQFF. V and J are TRBV5-4 and TRBJ2-1; 11 bases are shared with TRBD2. Germline V gives CDR1 SGHNT, CDR2 YYREEE (reference sequence). The CDR3 contains 15 residues. The J segment lost 6 bases and the V segment lost 3 bases, leaving 5 bases of the junction unmatched.